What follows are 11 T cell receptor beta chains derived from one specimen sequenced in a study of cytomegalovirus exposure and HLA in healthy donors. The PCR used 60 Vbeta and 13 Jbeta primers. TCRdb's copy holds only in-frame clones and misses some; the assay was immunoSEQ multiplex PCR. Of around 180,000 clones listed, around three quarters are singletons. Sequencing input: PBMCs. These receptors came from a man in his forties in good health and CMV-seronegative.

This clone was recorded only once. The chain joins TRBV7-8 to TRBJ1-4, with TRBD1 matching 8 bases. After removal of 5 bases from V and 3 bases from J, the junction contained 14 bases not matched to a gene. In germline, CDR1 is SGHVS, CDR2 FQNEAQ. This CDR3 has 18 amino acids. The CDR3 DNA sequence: TGTGCCAGCAGCATGTCAGCCTCCCACAGGGGGGCTAATGAAAAACTGTTTTTT. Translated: CASSMSASHRGANEKLFF.

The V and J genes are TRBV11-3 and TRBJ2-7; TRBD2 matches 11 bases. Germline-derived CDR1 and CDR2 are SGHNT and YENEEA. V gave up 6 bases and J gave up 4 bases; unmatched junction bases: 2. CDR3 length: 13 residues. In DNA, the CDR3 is TGTGCCAGCAGAACTAGCGGGAGATACGAGCAGTACTTC. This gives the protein CASRTSGRYEQYF.

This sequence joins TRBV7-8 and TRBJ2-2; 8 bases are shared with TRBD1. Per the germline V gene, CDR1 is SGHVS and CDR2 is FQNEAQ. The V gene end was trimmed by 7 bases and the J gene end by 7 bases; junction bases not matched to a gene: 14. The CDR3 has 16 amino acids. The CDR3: CASNPLRTGMIGELFF. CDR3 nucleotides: TGTGCCAGCAACCCGTTAAGGACAGGGATGATCGGGGAGCTGTTTTTT.

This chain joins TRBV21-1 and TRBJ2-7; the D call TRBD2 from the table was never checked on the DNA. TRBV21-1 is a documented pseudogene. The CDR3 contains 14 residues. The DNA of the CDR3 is TGTGCCAGCAGCCCGAGCGGGGGCTTCGATGGGCAGTACTTC. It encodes CASSPSGGFDGQYF.

CDR3 amino acids: CASRASGAKEQFF. CDR3 nucleotide sequence: TGCGCCAGCAGGGCGAGCGGGGCAAAGGAGCAGTTCTTC. This sequence joins TRBV5-1 and TRBJ2-1; 7 nucleotides align to TRBD2. Germline V CDR1 and CDR2: SGHRS, YFSETQ. This CDR3 region has 13 residues. After removal of 5 bases from V and 10 bases from J, the junction contained 9 bases not matched to a gene.

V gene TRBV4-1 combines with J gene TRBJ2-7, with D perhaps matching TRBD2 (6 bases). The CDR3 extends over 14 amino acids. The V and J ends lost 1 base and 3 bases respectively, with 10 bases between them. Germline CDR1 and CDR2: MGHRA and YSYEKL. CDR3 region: CASSQGRRGYEQYF. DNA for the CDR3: TGCGCCAGCAGCCAAGGGAGGAGGGGCTACGAGCAGTACTTC.

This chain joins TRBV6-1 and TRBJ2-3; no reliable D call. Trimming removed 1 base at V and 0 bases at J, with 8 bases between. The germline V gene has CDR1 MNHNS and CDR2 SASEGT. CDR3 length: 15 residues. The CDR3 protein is CASSEVNESTDTQYF. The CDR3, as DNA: TGTGCCAGCAGTGAAGTAAATGAGAGCACAGATACGCAGTATTTT.

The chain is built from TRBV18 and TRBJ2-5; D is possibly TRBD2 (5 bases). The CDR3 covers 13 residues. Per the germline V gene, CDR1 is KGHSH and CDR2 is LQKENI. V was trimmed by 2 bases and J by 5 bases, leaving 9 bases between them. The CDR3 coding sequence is TGTGCCAGCTCACCAGAGGGCATGGAGACCCAGTACTTC. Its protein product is CASSPEGMETQYF.

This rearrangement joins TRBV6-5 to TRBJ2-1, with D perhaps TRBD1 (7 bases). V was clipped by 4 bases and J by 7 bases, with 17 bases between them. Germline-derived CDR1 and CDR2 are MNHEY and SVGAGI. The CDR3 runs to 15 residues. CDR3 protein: CASSSTGTGWNEQFF. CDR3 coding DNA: TGTGCCAGCAGTTCGACAGGGACTGGTTGGAATGAGCAGTTCTTC.

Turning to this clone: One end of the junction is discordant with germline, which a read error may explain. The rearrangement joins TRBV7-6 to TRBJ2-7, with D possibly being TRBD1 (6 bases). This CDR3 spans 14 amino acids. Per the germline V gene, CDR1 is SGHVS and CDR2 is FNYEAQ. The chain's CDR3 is CASSFEGVSNEQYF. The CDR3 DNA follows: TGTGCCAGCAGCTTTGAGGGGGTCTCCAACGAGCAGTACTTC.

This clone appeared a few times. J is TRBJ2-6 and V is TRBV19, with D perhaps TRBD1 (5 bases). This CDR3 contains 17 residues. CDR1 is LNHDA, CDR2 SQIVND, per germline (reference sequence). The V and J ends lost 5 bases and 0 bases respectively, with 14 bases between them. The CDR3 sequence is CASSLGRATSGANVLTF. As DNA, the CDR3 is TGTGCCAGTAGTTTGGGCAGGGCCACCTCTGGGGCCAACGTCCTGACTTTC.